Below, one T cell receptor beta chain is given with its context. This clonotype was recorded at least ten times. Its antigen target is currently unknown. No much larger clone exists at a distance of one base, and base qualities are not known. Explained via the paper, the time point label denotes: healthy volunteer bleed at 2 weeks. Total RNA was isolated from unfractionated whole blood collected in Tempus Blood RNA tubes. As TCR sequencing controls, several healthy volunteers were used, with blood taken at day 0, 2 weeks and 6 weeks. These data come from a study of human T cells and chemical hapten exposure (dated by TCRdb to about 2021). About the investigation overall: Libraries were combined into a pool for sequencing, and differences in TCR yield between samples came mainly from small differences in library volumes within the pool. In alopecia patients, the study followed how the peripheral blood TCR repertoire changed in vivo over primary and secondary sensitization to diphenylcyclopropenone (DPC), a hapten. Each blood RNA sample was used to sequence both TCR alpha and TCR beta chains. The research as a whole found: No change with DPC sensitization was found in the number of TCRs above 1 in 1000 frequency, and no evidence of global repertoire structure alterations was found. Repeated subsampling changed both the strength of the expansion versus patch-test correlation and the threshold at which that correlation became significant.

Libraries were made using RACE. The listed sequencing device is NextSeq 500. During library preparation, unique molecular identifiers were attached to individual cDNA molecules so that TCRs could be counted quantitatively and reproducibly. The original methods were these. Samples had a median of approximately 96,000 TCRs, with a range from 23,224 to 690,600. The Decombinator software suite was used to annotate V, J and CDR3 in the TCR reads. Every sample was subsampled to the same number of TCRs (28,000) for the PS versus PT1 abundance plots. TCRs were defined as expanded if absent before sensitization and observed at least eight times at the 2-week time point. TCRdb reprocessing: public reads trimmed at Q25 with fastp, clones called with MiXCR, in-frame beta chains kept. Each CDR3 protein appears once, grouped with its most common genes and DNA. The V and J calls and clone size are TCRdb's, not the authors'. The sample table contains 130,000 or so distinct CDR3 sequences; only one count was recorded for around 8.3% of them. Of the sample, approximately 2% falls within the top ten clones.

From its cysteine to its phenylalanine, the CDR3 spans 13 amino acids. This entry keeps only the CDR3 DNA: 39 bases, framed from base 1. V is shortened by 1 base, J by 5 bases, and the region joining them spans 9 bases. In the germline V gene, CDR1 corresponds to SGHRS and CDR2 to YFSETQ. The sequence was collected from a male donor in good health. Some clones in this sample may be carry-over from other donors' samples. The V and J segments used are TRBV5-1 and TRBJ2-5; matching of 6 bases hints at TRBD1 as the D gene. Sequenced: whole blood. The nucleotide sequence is TGCGCCAGCAGCTTGACAGGGTACGAGACCCAGTACTTC. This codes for CASSLTGYETQYF. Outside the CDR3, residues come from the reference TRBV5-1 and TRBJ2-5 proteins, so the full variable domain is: KAGVTQTPRYLIKTRGQQVTLSCSPISGHRSVSWYQQTPGQGLQFLFEYFSETQRNKGNFPGRFSGRQFSNSRSEMNVSTLELGDSALYLCASSLTGYETQYFGPGTRLLVL.